This passage covers 31 T cell receptor beta chains from one sample sequenced in a study of blood T cell repertoires in COVID-19. TCRdb keeps only in-frame clones here, not all; method: immunoSEQ multiplex PCR. The sample contains some 190,000 clones, about 70% of which appear only once. The sample was peripheral blood. The receptors were gathered from a woman in her forties or fifties with active or convalescent COVID-19.

CDR3 protein: CASRSGLAGGRTGELFF. CDR3 bases: TGTGCCAGTAGATCGGGACTAGCGGGGGGTCGCACCGGGGAGCTGTTTTTT. J is TRBJ2-2 and V is TRBV19; 15 nucleotides match TRBD2. Per germline, CDR1 LNHDA and CDR2 SQIVND (reference sequence). Trimming removed 6 bases from V and 4 bases from J; junction bases left unmatched: 6. CDR3 size: 17 residues.

In this sample, this clone turned up once. The chain uses TRBV9 and TRBJ1-2; the D gene is possibly TRBD1 (6 bases). The V end lost 3 bases, the J end lost 5 bases, and 23 bases lay between the germline ends. The CDR3 has 17 residues. Germline-derived CDR1 and CDR2 are SGDLS and YYNGEE. CDR3 sequence reads: CASSASTYRSQGYGYTF. In DNA form, the CDR3 reads TGTGCCAGCAGCGCAAGCACTTACAGATCCCAGGGGTATGGCTACACCTTC.

The chain couples TRBV6-2 or TRBV6-3 to TRBJ1-2; 8 bases line up with TRBD1. The length of the CDR3 is 16 residues. J lost 4 bases, V lost 2 bases, and 9 bases had no gene match. The germline V gene has CDR1 MNHEY and CDR2 SVGEGT. In DNA, the CDR3 is TGTGCCAGCAGTTACCAACGGACAGGGTGGGGCTATGGCTACACCTTC. This codes for CASSYQRTGWGYGYTF.

The J gene is TRBJ2-7, the V gene TRBV15; the match to TRBD1 covers 9 bases. The germline V gene encodes CDR1 LNHNV and CDR2 YYDKDF (reference sequence). Trimming cost V 0 bases and J 4 bases; bases outside gene matches: 7. The CDR3 is 16 residues long. The CDR3 loop reads CATSRDGGTGIYEQYF. As DNA, the CDR3 is TGTGCCACCAGCAGAGATGGGGGGACAGGGATTTACGAGCAGTACTTC.

This chain connects TRBV3-1 (or the pseudogene TRBV3-2) to TRBJ1-6; D is unresolved. CDR3 length: 15 residues. Germline-derived CDR1 and CDR2 are LGHDT and YNNKEL (reference sequence). The CDR3 loop is CATGSLSSYNSPLHF. The DNA for the CDR3 is TGTGCTACCGGGTCGCTAAGCTCCTATAATTCACCCCTCCACTTT.

The rearrangement joins TRBV5-4 to TRBJ2-2, with TRBD2 matching 8 bases. CDR1 is SGHNT, CDR2 YYREEE, per germline (reference sequence). The V gene end was trimmed by 5 bases and the J gene end by 1 base; junction bases not matched to a gene: 7. This CDR3 contains 16 residues. The CDR3 sequence is CASRGAGDKNTGELFF. The CDR3 nucleotides read TGTGCCAGCAGGGGAGCGGGGGATAAGAACACCGGGGAGCTGTTTTTT.

The chain couples TRBV7-2 to TRBJ1-1; 7 nucleotides align to TRBD1. The trim removed 6 bases at V and 2 bases at J, leaving 9 bases unmatched. This CDR3 comprises 15 residues. Germline V gene data show CDR1 as SGHTA and CDR2 as FQGNSA. DNA of the CDR3: TGTGCCAGCAGTCTCGGGACAGCTCAAAACACTGAAGCTTTCTTT. Amino acid sequence: CASSLGTAQNTEAFF.

The chain joins TRBV6-1 to TRBJ2-6; perhaps TRBD1 as D (5 bases). The CDR3 totals 17 residues. Trimming shortened V by 0 bases and J by 1 base, and 10 bases separated the two germline ends. Germline CDR1 MNHNS, CDR2 SASEGT. CDR3 in DNA: TGTGCCAGCAGTGAAGCATTCAGGGTTTCTGGGGCCAACGTCCTGACTTTC. This translates into CASSEAFRVSGANVLTF.

The rearrangement links TRBV12-3 or TRBV12-4 to TRBJ1-6; D gene ambiguous. Trimming removed 9 bases from V and 7 bases from J, with 13 bases in between. CDR3 length equals 13 residues. CDR3 region: CASSSLGNSPLHF. In DNA form, the CDR3 reads TGTGCCAGTTCCTCTCTAGGCAATTCACCCCTCCACTTT.

This clone was seen once. The genes are TRBV4-2 and TRBJ1-5, with TRBD1 matching 10 bases. Germline assignment: CDR1 LGHNA and CDR2 YNFKEQ. CDR3 size: 17 residues. V trimming: 4 bases; J trimming: 3 bases; junction bases outside the gene matches: 9. This CDR3 is CASSPDGTGAYNQPQHF. CDR3 coding DNA: TGTGCCAGCAGCCCAGATGGGACAGGGGCCTACAATCAGCCCCAGCATTTT.

The gene calls are TRBV5-6 and TRBJ1-1; D unresolved. The CDR3 contains 14 residues. V shed 4 bases and J shed 0 bases, with 10 bases lying between them. In germline, CDR1 is SGHDT, CDR2 YYEEEE. The CDR3 nucleotides read TGTGCCAGCAGCCGTACAGTCGTGAACACTGAAGCTTTCTTT. Its translation is CASSRTVVNTEAFF.

The chain employs TRBV12-3 or TRBV12-4 and TRBJ1-2, with D possibly TRBD1 on 6 matching bases. V shed 8 bases and J shed 5 bases, with 15 bases lying between them. This CDR3 has 13 residues. The CDR3 region has the DNA TGTGCCAGCCGGCGGACGACAGGATATGGCTACACCTTC. It encodes CASRRTTGYGYTF.

The V call is TRBV11-2, the J call TRBJ1-1, with D perhaps matching TRBD1 (6 bases). The CDR3 is 15 residues long. Germline-derived CDR1 and CDR2 are SGHAT and FQNNGV. Trimming removed 0 bases from V and 1 base from J, with 9 bases in between. The CDR3 DNA reads TGTGCCAGCAGCTTAGAAGGGACAAGGAACACTGAAGCTTTCTTT. Translation: CASSLEGTRNTEAFF.

As concerns this clone: Mismatch with germline at one junction end may stem from a read error. The chain is built from TRBV7-7 and TRBJ2-5, with a possible D match to TRBD1 (6 bases). There are 13 residues in the CDR3. Looked up from germline, CDR1 is SSHAT and CDR2 is FNYEAQ (reference sequence). The CDR3, as DNA: TGTGCTAGCAGCCAATCAGGGGAAGAGACCCAGTACTTC. This codes for CASSQSGEETQYF.

This rearrangement joins TRBV5-1 to TRBJ2-2; 13 nucleotides align to TRBD2. Germline trimming cut 1 base from V and 6 bases from J; bases unmatched to any gene: 0. Germline assignment: CDR1 SGHRS and CDR2 YFSETQ. This CDR3 comprises 15 residues. CDR3 sequence: CASSLTSGRAGELFF. CDR3 DNA sequence: TGCGCCAGCAGCTTGACTAGCGGGAGGGCCGGGGAGCTGTTTTTT. Looking up the rest from reference TRBV5-1 and TRBJ2-2 gives the full variable domain: KAGVTQTPRYLIKTRGQQVTLSCSPISGHRSVSWYQQTPGQGLQFLFEYFSETQRNKGNFPGRFSGRQFSNSRSEMNVSTLELGDSALYLCASSLTSGRAGELFFGEGSRLTVL.

Notes on this clone: A read error may account for a junction end that differs from germline. J is TRBJ2-3 and V is TRBV5-8, with a tentative D call TRBD2 (6 bases). This CDR3 spans 15 amino acids. CDR1 SGHTS and CDR2 YDEGEE come from the germline V gene. Here the CDR3 DNA reads TGTGCCAGCAGCAGGGACTCGACGAGCACAGATACGCGGTATTTT. Translated, it gives CASSRDSTSTDTRYF.

The rearrangement joins TRBV4-3 to TRBJ1-2; 8 bases fit TRBD1. V trimming: 1 base; J trimming: 5 bases; junction bases outside the gene matches: 9. CDR1 and CDR2 (germline): LGHNA, YSLEER. The CDR3 length is 16 residues. The CDR3 DNA follows: TGCGCCAGCAGCCAAGGATCCGGGACAGGAGCTTATGGCTACACCTTC. Its protein product is CASSQGSGTGAYGYTF.

V and J are TRBV2 and TRBJ2-1; D ambiguous. The CDR3 contains 13 residues. Germline CDR1 SNHLY, CDR2 FYNNEI. Trimming left V 8 bases short and J 7 bases short, with 15 bases between. CDR3 sequence (DNA): TGTGCCAGCGATACGACCTCACTAAATGAGCAGTTCTTC. It is translated as CASDTTSLNEQFF. The full variable domain, completed using reference TRBV2 and TRBJ2-1, is EPEVTQTPSHQVTQMGQEVILRCVPISNHLYFYWYRQILGQKVEFLVSFYNNEISEKSEIFDDQFSVERPDGSNFTLKIRSTKLEDSAMYFCASDTTSLNEQFFGPGTRLTVL.

The chain has TRBV19 and TRBJ2-1; TRBD1 agrees at 8 bases. V dropped 3 bases and J dropped 3; count of bases not matched to a gene: 7. This CDR3 has 16 amino acids. Germline CDR1 reads LNHDA; CDR2 reads SQIVND (reference sequence). This CDR3 reads CASSMYSGQGYNEQFF. The DNA for the CDR3 is TGTGCCAGTAGTATGTATTCCGGACAGGGCTACAATGAGCAGTTCTTC.

This clone was picked up a small number of times. This sequence joins TRBV15 and TRBJ2-1; 13 positions agree with TRBD2. V shed 0 bases and J 16 bases; nucleotides not matched to a gene: 6. CDR3 length equals 14 residues. The germline CDR1 and CDR2 sequences are LNHNV and YYDKDF (reference sequence). The CDR3 protein is CATSRDPTSGGRFF. The CDR3, as DNA: TGTGCCACCAGCAGAGATCCGACTAGCGGGGGGAGATTCTTC.

The chain is built from TRBV9 and TRBJ2-1; TRBD1 aligns across 8 bases. Per germline, CDR1 SGDLS and CDR2 YYNGEE. This CDR3 comprises 14 residues. The ends lost 0 bases at V and 5 bases at J; junction bases unmatched: 1. The CDR3 reads CASSVAGQDNEQFF. The CDR3, as DNA: TGTGCCAGCAGCGTAGCGGGACAGGACAATGAGCAGTTCTTC. Together with reference TRBV9 and TRBJ2-1, the CDR3 gives the full variable domain: DSGVTQTPKHLITATGQRVTLRCSPRSGDLSVYWYQQSLDQGLQFLIQYYNGEERAKGNILERFSAQQFPDLHSELNLSSLELGDSALYFCASSVAGQDNEQFFGPGTRLTVL.

The rearrangement uses TRBV27 and TRBJ2-2; 9 bases align to TRBD1. In germline, CDR1 is MNHEY, CDR2 SMNVEV (reference sequence). The V and J ends lost 6 bases and 7 bases, in that order; junction bases with no gene match: 9. The CDR3 is made up of 15 amino acids. The CDR3 is CASSPRDRVLGELFF. The CDR3 DNA is TGTGCCAGCAGCCCCCGGGACAGGGTCCTCGGGGAGCTGTTTTTT.

The chain has TRBV15 and TRBJ1-4; weak D call: TRBD1 (6 bases). Looked up from germline, CDR1 is LNHNV and CDR2 is YYDKDF (reference sequence). This CDR3 is built from 16 residues. V was shortened by 0 bases and J by 10 bases, with 18 bases between the two germline ends. The CDR3 sequence is CATSRDVAGAQGKLFF. The CDR3 nucleotides read TGTGCCACCAGCAGAGATGTGGCAGGGGCTCAGGGAAAACTGTTTTTT.

The rearrangement links TRBV6-2 or TRBV6-3 to TRBJ2-3, with 7 bases fitting TRBD2. V shed 0 bases, J shed 2 bases, and the junction held 5 bases outside the gene matches. This CDR3 has 16 amino acids. Germline V CDR1 and CDR2: MNHEY, SVGEGT. In DNA, the CDR3 is TGTGCCAGCAGTTACTCGAGGCGGGAGTACACAGATACGCAGTATTTT. Translation: CASSYSRREYTDTQYF.

The V gene is TRBV18, the J gene TRBJ1-1; TRBD1 is a possible D gene (6 bases). The germline CDR1 and CDR2 sequences are KGHSH and LQKENI. V was pared by 5 bases and J by 8 bases, with 27 bases between. The CDR3 has 17 residues. The CDR3 DNA is TGTGCCAGCTCAAACCGATCTCCGCGGGACTATGGGGGCGAAGCTTTCTTT. It translates to CASSNRSPRDYGGEAFF.

The genes are TRBV7-3 and TRBJ2-1; 11 nucleotides align to TRBD2. Trimming took 3 bases from V and 6 from J; bases not matched to a gene: 4. The CDR3 contains 15 residues. CDR1 and CDR2 from the germline V gene are SGHTA and FQGTGA. CDR3 protein: CASSLTSGNFNEQFF. DNA for the CDR3: TGTGCCAGCAGCTTGACTAGCGGGAATTTCAATGAGCAGTTCTTC.

The rearrangement uses TRBV18 and TRBJ1-2; 10 nucleotides agree with TRBD1. V shed 3 bases and J 0 bases; nucleotides not matched to a gene: 7. The germline V gene has CDR1 KGHSH and CDR2 LQKENI. The CDR3 is 17 residues long. The CDR3 coding sequence is TGTGCCAGCTCACCTTTCTCGGGACAGGGGACTAACTATGGCTACACCTTC. It specifies CASSPFSGQGTNYGYTF. Full variable domain (outside the CDR3, taken from reference TRBV18 and TRBJ1-2): NAGVMQNPRHLVRRRGQEARLRCSPMKGHSHVYWYRQLPEEGLKFMVYLQKENIIDESGMPKERFSAEFPKEGPSILRIQQVVRGDSAAYFCASSPFSGQGTNYGYTFGSGTRLTVV.

CDR3 DNA: TGTGCCAGCAGCTTGGGACTACTTCAAGAGACCCAGTACTTC. Its protein product is CASSLGLLQETQYF. The genes are TRBV11-2 and TRBJ2-5; 7 bases fit TRBD2. This CDR3 contains 14 residues. Germline CDR1 and CDR2: SGHAT and FQNNGV. With 3 bases clipped from V and 2 bases from J, the junction kept 3 bases outside the gene matches.

The V and J genes are TRBV5-1 and TRBJ1-4; 7 positions match TRBD1. Trimming removed 3 bases from V and 0 bases from J; junction bases left unmatched: 2. The length of the CDR3 is 15 residues. Germline V gene data show CDR1 as SGHRS and CDR2 as YFSETQ. CDR3 in amino acids: CASSSGQPTNEKLFF. The CDR3 region has the DNA TGCGCCAGCAGCTCGGGACAGCCAACTAATGAAAAACTGTTTTTT.

The chain has TRBV21-1 and TRBJ2-1; TRBD2 reflects the table's D call only, with no check against the DNA. TRBV21-1 is a pseudogene locus. The CDR3 spans 14 residues. CDR3 residues: CASSKGPLDNEQFF. The CDR3 nucleotides read TGTGCCAGCAGCAAAGGCCCTTTAGACAATGAGCAGTTCTTC.

This clone has at least ten counts. This CDR3 reads CASSFPGQGSVQYF. CDR3 nucleotide sequence: TGTGCCAGCAGCTTCCCGGGACAGGGGTCGGTTCAGTACTTC. The chain employs TRBV7-9 and TRBJ2-4; 10 bases are shared with TRBD1. The CDR3 totals 14 residues. Germline V gives CDR1 SEHNR, CDR2 FQNEAQ (reference sequence). V was clipped by 3 bases and J by 11 bases; unmatched bases: 7.